This T cell receptor (beta chain) was recorded in a study of cytomegalovirus exposure and HLA in healthy donors. Whole-study context: Around 77% of approximately 400 genotyped donors fell in the Caucasian-associated ancestry cluster. Notes on the study in general: With later analysis, a missense DCLRE1C variant became linked to TCR beta V- and J-gene trimming.

The PCR ran on 60 Vbeta and 13 Jbeta primers. The table came from immunoSEQ multiplex PCR; TCRdb's copy has only in-frame clones and leaves some out. This table holds about 110,000 clones, just under 70% found once. Germline CDR1 MNHEY, CDR2 SMNVEV (reference sequence). Trimming cost V 11 bases and J 2 bases; bases outside gene matches: 10. The CDR3 has 14 amino acids. On this clone: What it binds is not known.

The sequence was collected from a man under 40 in good health and CMV-seropositive. The V and J genes are TRBV27 and TRBJ1-2, with 8 bases that match TRBD1. Sample: PBMCs. Written as DNA, the CDR3 is TGTGCCGAACCATGGGACAGGCCCAACTATGGCTACACCTTC. This gives the protein CAEPWDRPNYGYTF.